These 18 T cell receptor beta chains were all obtained from the same sample, sequenced in a study of glioma-infiltrating T cells after dendritic cell vaccination. Sequencing used immunoSEQ multiplex PCR; TCRdb keeps in-frame clones, though not all of them. The sample has fewer than 100,000 clones; approximately 84% are singletons. Sequencing was performed on blood, taken before dendritic cell vaccination. These receptors all come from a human donor with glioblastoma.

The genes are TRBV5-1 and TRBJ2-1; 10 bases agree with TRBD2. Germline assignment: CDR1 SGHRS and CDR2 YFSETQ. The CDR3 runs to 16 residues. J was trimmed by 5 bases and V by 2 bases; bases with no gene match: 7. CDR3 sequence: CASSLTLAGVNNEQFF. The CDR3 coding sequence is TGCGCCAGCAGCTTAACCCTAGCGGGAGTAAACAATGAGCAGTTCTTC.

This chain joins TRBV21-1 and TRBJ1-5. TRBV21-1 is a documented pseudogene. There are 14 residues in the CDR3. DNA for the CDR3: TGTGCCCGGGGGGAGGGGACTAGCAATCAGCCCCAGCATTTT. It translates to CARGEGTSNQPQHF.

This clone was detected a few times. This sequence joins TRBV2 and TRBJ1-2; D is possibly TRBD1 (5 bases). The CDR3 spans 13 residues. The V gene lost 7 bases and the J gene lost 3 bases, with 12 bases spanning the gap. Per germline, CDR1 SNHLY and CDR2 FYNNEI. This CDR3 is CASTESGDYGYTF. CDR3 nucleotides: TGTGCCAGCACCGAATCGGGGGACTATGGCTACACCTTC.

This chain uses TRBV5-8 with TRBJ2-1, with D possibly being TRBD1 (6 bases). The CDR3 sequence is 16 residues long. CDR1 and CDR2 (germline): SGHTS, YDEGEE. Trimming left V 3 bases short and J 0 bases short, with 13 bases between. CDR3 sequence reads: CASSYGTLTSYNEQFF. The CDR3 DNA is TGTGCCAGCAGCTACGGGACACTAACCTCCTACAATGAGCAGTTCTTC.

The chain's CDR3 is CAISEAASLYEQYF. DNA for the CDR3: TGTGCCATCTCGGAGGCGGCTAGCCTCTACGAGCAGTACTTC. The chain combines TRBV10-3 with TRBJ2-7; D might be TRBD2 (5 bases). Per the germline V gene, CDR1 is ENHRY and CDR2 is SYGVKD. Trimming removed 8 bases from V and 3 bases from J, with 17 bases in between. CDR3 length: 14 residues.

Only one count was recorded for this clone. CDR3 coding DNA: TGTGCCAGCAGTTACCCAGTAACAGTCTACGAGCAGTACTTC. It is translated as CASSYPVTVYEQYF. The gene calls are TRBV6-5 and TRBJ2-7; D remains unclear. V lost 2 bases, J lost 3 bases, and 11 bases lay in between. Germline V gene data show CDR1 as MNHEY and CDR2 as SVGAGI. The CDR3 is made up of 14 amino acids.

The chain uses TRBV5-6 and TRBJ2-1, with 8 bases fitting TRBD2. Germline V gene data show CDR1 as SGHDT and CDR2 as YYEEEE. This CDR3 is built from 16 residues. V gave up 0 bases and J gave up 4 bases; unmatched junction bases: 6. The CDR3 sequence: CASSLATVAGYNEQFF. The CDR3 DNA follows: TGTGCCAGCAGCTTGGCGACTGTAGCGGGATACAATGAGCAGTTCTTC.

This chain joins TRBV13 and TRBJ2-7, with D hard to call. Germline V gives CDR1 PRHDT, CDR2 FYEKMQ (reference sequence). The CDR3 is 13 amino acids. V lost 2 bases, J lost 4 bases, and 9 bases lay in between. CDR3 protein: CASSLRYDYEQYF. The DNA of the CDR3 is TGTGCCAGCAGCTTACGCTACGATTACGAGCAGTACTTC.

V gene TRBV9 combines with J gene TRBJ1-1, with 9 bases fitting TRBD1. V dropped 6 bases and J dropped 1; count of bases not matched to a gene: 4. The CDR3 extends over 14 amino acids. Germline V gene sequence: CDR1 SGDLS, CDR2 YYNGEE. CDR3 DNA: TGTGCCAGCACCGGGGGACAGGGGAACACTGAAGCTTTCTTT. It translates to CASTGGQGNTEAFF.

The chain links TRBV5-6 to TRBJ2-2, with a tentative D call TRBD2 (5 bases). This CDR3 spans 15 amino acids. From germline, CDR1 is SGHDT and CDR2 YYEEEE. The V end was cut by 0 bases, the J end by 6 bases, with 12 bases between. The CDR3 nucleotides read TGTGCCAGCAGCTTGGGGGCCCGGGGATCCGGGGAGCTGTTTTTT. Its protein product is CASSLGARGSGELFF.

This sequence joins TRBV19 and TRBJ2-7; 11 bases fit TRBD1. The length of the CDR3 is 14 residues. V trimming: 5 bases; J trimming: 4 bases; junction bases outside the gene matches: 4. The V gene's germline CDR1 is LNHDA and CDR2 SQIVND (reference sequence). In DNA, the CDR3 is TGTGCCAGTAGTCCCGGGACAGGGGGTTACGAGCAGTACTTC. This encodes CASSPGTGGYEQYF.

J is TRBJ1-2 and V is TRBV5-1; TRBD1 agrees at 7 bases. Per germline, CDR1 SGHRS and CDR2 YFSETQ. Germline trimming cut 1 base from V and 6 bases from J; bases unmatched to any gene: 9. The CDR3 length is 15 residues. The CDR3 region is CASSLSAGGFHGYTF. In DNA form, the CDR3 reads TGCGCCAGCAGCTTGTCGGCAGGGGGGTTTCATGGCTACACCTTC.

Only one count was recorded for this clone. This chain connects TRBV9 to TRBJ2-5; possible D gene TRBD2, 10 bases. Germline CDR1 reads SGDLS; CDR2 reads YYNGEE. Trimming shortened V by 7 bases and J by 1 base, and 23 bases separated the two germline ends. The length of the CDR3 is 17 residues. The CDR3 is CASDRGGLAGAQETQYF. The CDR3 DNA is TGTGCCAGCGACAGGGGGGGGCTAGCGGGGGCCCAAGAGACCCAGTACTTC. Full variable domain (remainder filled in from reference TRBV9 and TRBJ2-5): DSGVTQTPKHLITATGQRVTLRCSPRSGDLSVYWYQQSLDQGLQFLIQYYNGEERAKGNILERFSAQQFPDLHSELNLSSLELGDSALYFCASDRGGLAGAQETQYFGPGTRLLVL.

The rearrangement uses TRBV2 and TRBJ1-6, with D maybe TRBD1 (6 bases). Trimming removed 7 bases from V and 9 bases from J, with 19 bases in between. CDR1 is SNHLY, CDR2 FYNNEI, per germline. This CDR3 is built from 15 residues. CDR3 bases: TGTGCCAGCATCGCGGCAGGGGCGTATGGTTCACCCCTCCACTTT. Protein product: CASIAAGAYGSPLHF. The full variable domain, in which reference TRBV2 and TRBJ1-6 provide the parts outside the CDR3, is EPEVTQTPSHQVTQMGQEVILRCVPISNHLYFYWYRQILGQKVEFLVSFYNNEISEKSEIFDDQFSVERPDGSNFTLKIRSTKLEDSAMYFCASIAAGAYGSPLHFGNGTRLTVT.

The V call is TRBV5-5, the J call TRBJ1-5, with D unclear. There are 12 residues in the CDR3. Trimming took 2 bases from V and 4 from J, leaving 4 bases between them. CDR1 is SGHKS and CDR2 is YYEKEE in the germline V gene (reference sequence). The CDR3 DNA sequence: TGTGCCAGCAGCTTCTATAATCAGCCCCAGCATTTT. This encodes CASSFYNQPQHF.

This clone appeared a few times. J is TRBJ2-3 and V is TRBV6-4, with 9 bases fitting TRBD1. J was trimmed by 1 base and V by 4 bases; bases with no gene match: 0. CDR1 is MRHNA, CDR2 SNTAGT, per germline. The CDR3 runs to 14 residues. The CDR3 here is CASSGTGGTDTQYF. CDR3 coding DNA: TGTGCCAGCAGTGGGACAGGGGGCACAGATACGCAGTATTTT.

This chain connects TRBV14 to TRBJ1-1; no reliable D call. V dropped 1 base and J dropped 1 base, with 7 bases sitting between them. This CDR3 is built from 14 residues. Germline V gives CDR1 SGHDN, CDR2 FVKESK. The CDR3 DNA reads TGTGCCAGCAGCCAAGTTGCAGGGAACACTGAAGCTTTCTTT. Residues: CASSQVAGNTEAFF.

The chain links TRBV27 to TRBJ1-2; unclear D gene. The CDR3 totals 17 residues. From germline, CDR1 is MNHEY and CDR2 SMNVEV (reference sequence). The V and J ends lost 2 bases and 5 bases respectively, with 21 bases between them. This CDR3 is CASSLRAPPPREYGYTF. The CDR3 DNA sequence: TGTGCCAGCAGTTTAAGAGCTCCGCCCCCTCGGGAATATGGCTACACCTTC.